One and the same sample provided the 19 T cell receptor beta chains below, sequenced in a study of CD8+CD57+ T cells in acquired aplastic anemia. Genomic DNA, serving as template, underwent TCR beta VDJ and CDR3 profiling. Via MiXCR, TCRdb re-called the reads, giving one row per CDR3 protein. The table has about 210,000 distinct CDR3 sequences, around 32% seen once; the top ten hold 1.1%. Sequencing was done on a sample of sorted CD4+, CD8+, or CD8+CD57+ T cells (not recorded which) from PBMCs. Every receptor here comes from a human donor in good health, serving as a control.

This clonotype appeared many times. This rearrangement joins TRBV29-1 to TRBJ1-1, with D tentatively TRBD1 (6 bases). V lost 0 bases to trimming and J lost 10 bases, with 15 bases between them. The V gene's germline CDR1 is SQVTM and CDR2 ANQGSEA. The CDR3 length is 13 residues. This CDR3 reads CSVEDIGRGRAFF. CDR3 nucleotide sequence: TGCAGCGTTGAAGACATAGGCAGGGGACGAGCTTTCTTT.

The CDR3 sequence: CASSPRSGANVLTF. CDR3 DNA: TGCGCCAGCAGCCCCCGGTCTGGGGCCAACGTCCTGACTTTC. The genes are TRBV4-1 and TRBJ2-6; D not certain. Germline V CDR1 and CDR2: MGHRA, YSYEKL. V was clipped by 4 bases and J by 1 base, with 5 bases between them. The CDR3 totals 14 residues.

This clonotype was counted at least ten times. The chain couples TRBV29-1 to TRBJ1-5; 7 bases line up with TRBD1. CDR1 SQVTM and CDR2 ANQGSEA come from the germline V gene. With V trimmed by 6 bases and J by 3 bases, 8 bases remained unmatched. This CDR3 has 14 amino acids. The CDR3 sequence is CSVARDRLNQPQHF. CDR3 bases: TGCAGCGTAGCTAGGGACAGACTCAATCAGCCCCAGCATTTT.

This chain uses TRBV15 with TRBJ2-7, with D perhaps assigned TRBD1 or TRBD2 (5 bases each). CDR1 and CDR2 from the germline V gene are LNHNV and YYDKDF (reference sequence). Deletions cut 1 base from V and 2 bases from J, with 15 bases between. CDR3 length: 16 residues. The CDR3 spells CATSRGGAQSAYEQYF. CDR3 DNA sequence: TGTGCCACCAGCAGAGGAGGGGCGCAATCGGCCTACGAGCAGTACTTC.

This clonotype was counted only a few times. J is TRBJ2-7 and V is TRBV6-2 or TRBV6-3; TRBD1 or TRBD2 may be the D gene (5 bases each). Germline V gives CDR1 MNHEY, CDR2 SVGEGT. The CDR3 sequence is 10 residues long. V lost 4 bases, J lost 8 bases, and 6 bases lay in between. The CDR3 coding sequence is TGTGCCAGCAGTTCGGGACAGCAGTACTTC. It is translated as CASSSGQQYF.

This rearrangement joins TRBV5-5 to TRBJ2-7; a possible D gene is TRBD2 (5 bases). Per the germline V gene, CDR1 is SGHKS and CDR2 is YYEKEE (reference sequence). The CDR3 spans 15 residues. V lost 0 bases to trimming and J lost 0 bases, with 10 bases between them. The CDR3 reads CASSLAPGNSYEQYF. Here the CDR3 DNA reads TGTGCCAGCAGCTTGGCTCCCGGGAACTCCTACGAGCAGTACTTC.

The chain recombines TRBV10-3 with TRBJ2-1, with D possibly being TRBD1 (7 bases). Germline CDR1 ENHRY, CDR2 SYGVKD. V lost 0 bases, J lost 6 bases, and 12 bases lay in between. CDR3 length: 15 residues. The CDR3, as DNA: TGTGCCATCAGTGAGTCGCGGGACAGTACCAATGAGCAGTTCTTC. Amino acids: CAISESRDSTNEQFF.

The CDR3 protein is CAISESSPGTGPILCGYTF. In nucleotides, the CDR3 is TGTGCCATCAGTGAGTCCAGCCCCGGGACAGGGCCTATCTTGTGCGGCTACACCTTC. V and J are TRBV10-3 and TRBJ1-2; 9 bases are a match to TRBD1. V shed 0 bases, J shed 8 bases, and the junction held 19 bases outside the gene matches. The CDR3 length is 19 residues. CDR1 is ENHRY, CDR2 SYGVKD, per germline.

A remark on this clonotype: A read error is possible here, since a much larger clone lies one base away. The chain employs TRBV7-3 and TRBJ1-1; possible D gene TRBD1, 6 bases. V lost 7 bases to trimming and J lost 3 bases, with 12 bases between them. This CDR3 comprises 13 residues. From germline, CDR1 is SGHTA and CDR2 FQGTGA. This CDR3 is CASNLDRYTEAFF. The CDR3 nucleotides read TGTGCCAGCAACCTCGACAGGTACACTGAAGCTTTCTTT.

This clonotype was recorded once. This sequence joins TRBV18 and TRBJ1-1; D might be TRBD1 (6 bases). Trimming removed 4 bases at V and 5 bases at J, with 17 bases between. CDR3 length equals 15 residues. From germline, CDR1 is KGHSH and CDR2 LQKENI. CDR3 sequence: CASSRLTGYSTEAFF. CDR3 DNA: TGTGCCAGCTCACGACTTACAGGGTATTCAACTGAAGCTTTCTTT.

Points on this clonotype: A read error may be the cause here, since a much bigger clone is one base away. CDR3 loop: CASSFFNSYEQHF. As DNA, the CDR3 is TGTGCCAGCAGTTTTTTTAACTCCTACGAGCAGCACTTC. J is TRBJ2-7 and V is TRBV25-1; D remains unclear. Germline CDR1 is MGHDK and CDR2 is SYGVNS. This CDR3 region has 13 residues.

This clonotype was counted many times. The chain recombines TRBV24-1 with TRBJ2-5, with a tentative D call TRBD1 (6 bases). The V gene's germline CDR1 is KGHDR and CDR2 SFDVKD. The V gene lost 2 bases and the J gene lost 1 base, with 10 bases spanning the gap. This CDR3 comprises 15 residues. The chain's CDR3 is CATSDSQGVQETQYF. DNA of the CDR3: TGTGCCACCAGTGATTCACAGGGAGTCCAAGAGACCCAGTACTTC.

This clonotype was seen at least ten times. The chain uses TRBV20-1 and TRBJ2-1, with 10 positions matching TRBD2. This CDR3 region has 14 residues. Germline V gene sequence: CDR1 DFQATT, CDR2 SNEGSKA (reference sequence). In DNA, the CDR3 is TGCAGCGCGCCCCTAGCGGGGGTAGACAATGAGCAGTTCTTC. Residues: CSAPLAGVDNEQFF.

This sequence joins TRBV25-1 and TRBJ2-1; either TRBD1 or TRBD2 may supply D (5 bases each). Per the germline V gene, CDR1 is MGHDK and CDR2 is SYGVNS. V lost 7 bases and J 1 base, leaving 23 bases between the germline ends. The CDR3 has 18 residues. This CDR3 is CASNVGTPRLVSYNEQFF. Written as DNA, the CDR3 is TGTGCCAGCAACGTCGGGACCCCGCGTTTAGTTTCCTACAATGAGCAGTTCTTC.

The gene calls are TRBV10-2 and TRBJ2-1; TRBD2 agrees at 9 bases. Germline V gives CDR1 WSHSY, CDR2 SAAADI. The ends lost 7 bases at V and 10 bases at J; junction bases unmatched: 20. The CDR3 length is 17 residues. The CDR3 protein is CASNPFKTSGFIGEQFF. CDR3 in DNA: TGCGCCAGCAATCCCTTTAAGACTAGCGGATTCATTGGGGAGCAGTTCTTC.

This clonotype was observed many times. CDR3 loop: CATSRDRFESGNTIYF. As DNA, the CDR3 is TGTGCCACCAGCAGAGACAGATTTGAATCTGGAAACACCATATATTTT. V is TRBV15 and J is TRBJ1-3, with D uncertain. The V gene lost 0 bases and the J gene lost 1 base, with 10 bases spanning the gap. Germline CDR1 reads LNHNV; CDR2 reads YYDKDF (reference sequence). CDR3 size: 16 residues.

This clonotype has a count of ten or more. The V gene is TRBV12-3 or TRBV12-4, the J gene TRBJ2-7; 9 bases agree with TRBD1. This CDR3 spans 14 amino acids. V lost 6 bases, J lost 3 bases, and 6 bases stayed unmatched. The CDR3 region is CASSSTGGNYEQYF. Here the CDR3 DNA reads TGTGCCAGCAGCTCGACAGGGGGAAACTACGAGCAGTACTTC.

About this clonotype: A read error may be the cause here, since a much bigger clone is one base away. Likely a read error: the CDR3 ends without its conserved phenylalanine or tryptophan. This rearrangement joins TRBV20-1 to TRBJ1-5; 8 bases fit TRBD1. This CDR3 comprises 14 residues. The germline CDR1 and CDR2 sequences are DFQATT and SNEGSKA (reference sequence). With 5 bases clipped from V and 6 bases from J, the junction kept 9 bases outside the gene matches. The DNA of the CDR3 is TGCAGTGCTCAGACAGGGGCTAGAGGTCAGCCCCAGCATTCT. Translating it yields CSAQTGARGQPQHS.

This clonotype was counted between two and nine times. This rearrangement joins TRBV15 to TRBJ1-6, with a tentative D call TRBD1 (5 bases). The CDR3 runs 12 residues. Germline V gene data show CDR1 as LNHNV and CDR2 as YYDKDF (reference sequence). V shed 0 bases and J shed 14 bases, with 8 bases lying between them. In nucleotides, the CDR3 is TGTGCCACCAGCAGAGAGGGGCCCACCCTCCACTTT. As protein: CATSREGPTLHF.